Listed below are T cell receptor beta chains from one sample, sequenced in a study of blood T cells in healthy people across ages. MiXCR, run by TCRdb on the 5' RACE reads, gives a single entry per CDR3 protein. This sample has hundreds of thousands of distinct CDR3 sequences, with about 61% found just once. Input material: blood. The receptor set was obtained from a man aged 35 to 55 in good health. Each CDR3 is given with its conserved first and last residue. D genes are given only for firm matches. Clone size is not always given. Where it is, it says once, few, many or a class for expanded clones.

V	size	D	J	CDR3	DNA
TRBV28	.	.	TRBJ2-3	CASSPHQGLGTDTQYF	TGTGCCAGCAGTCCTCACCAGGGTCTAGGCACAGATACGCAGTATTTT
TRBV20-1	.	.	TRBJ2-7	CSARGPRDEQYF	TGCAGTGCTAGAGGGCCACGGGACGAGCAGTACTTC
TRBV2	many	TRBD2	TRBJ2-1	CASTLRLAGGLFF	TGTGCCAGCACTCTCAGACTAGCGGGAGGTCTGTTCTTC
TRBV20-1	.	.	TRBJ2-7	CSAADSGPYEQYF	TGCAGTGCCGCAGACAGTGGCCCTTACGAGCAGTACTTC
TRBV27	.	TRBD2	TRBJ2-3	CASSKNIGLEGRNSGTTDTQYF	TGTGCCAGCAGCAAAAATATAGGGCTGGAGGGCCGAAACAGCGGGACCACAGATACGCAGTATTTT
TRBV10-3	.	.	TRBJ1-4	CATSFGARGEKLFF	TGTGCCACATCATTTGGAGCCCGGGGGGAAAAACTGTTTTTT
TRBV12-3/TRBV12-4	few	.	TRBJ1-2	CASSRGTGAWGYTF	TGTGCCAGCAGTCGCGGGACCGGGGCCTGGGGCTACACCTTC
TRBV7-9	few	.	TRBJ2-5	CASSLKRDNQETQYF	TGTGCCAGCAGCTTAAAAAGGGACAACCAAGAGACCCAGTACTTC
TRBV12-5	.	TRBD2	TRBJ2-5	CASGLFLAGAQETQYF	TGTGCTAGTGGTTTGTTCCTAGCGGGGGCCCAAGAGACCCAGTACTTC
TRBV7-9	many	.	TRBJ2-1	CASSPARRAPNEQFF	TGTGCCAGCAGCCCAGCCCGGAGGGCCCCCAATGAGCAGTTCTTC
TRBV29-1	.	TRBD1	TRBJ1-1	CSALGTVNTEAFF	TGCAGCGCCCTCGGGACAGTGAACACTGAAGCTTTCTTT
TRBV29-1	.	.	TRBJ2-3	CSVEANGATSADTQYF	TGCAGCGTTGAAGCTAATGGGGCAACGAGCGCAGATACGCAGTATTTT
TRBV9	.	.	TRBJ2-1	CASSVGPFSFNEQFF	TGTGCCAGCAGCGTAGGGCCCTTTTCCTTCAATGAGCAGTTCTTC
TRBV6-1	.	.	TRBJ2-3	CASMEPGDRYTQYF	TGTGCCAGCATGGAGCCGGGGGACAGATATACGCAGTATTTT
TRBV27	few	.	TRBJ2-3	CASSRPGLVSTDTQYF	TGTGCCAGCAGTCGACCAGGACTCGTAAGCACAGATACGCAGTATTTT
TRBV29-1	.	.	TRBJ2-1	CVGLLAGYNEQFF	TGCGTTGGGCTGCTGGCAGGTTACAATGAGCAGTTCTTC
TRBV7-2	.	.	TRBJ2-1	CASSLIEEQFF	TGTGCCAGCAGCTTGATCGAAGAGCAGTTCTTC
TRBV29-1	.	.	TRBJ2-3	CSTRSGKGDTQYF	TGCAGCACCCGGTCAGGAAAGGGGGATACGCAGTATTTT
TRBV9	many	.	TRBJ2-6	CASSVSGANVLTF	TGTGCCAGCAGTGTCTCTGGGGCCAACGTCCTGACTTTC
TRBV6-2/TRBV6-3	.	.	TRBJ1-1	CASKEENTEAFF	TGTGCCAGCAAAGAGGAGAACACTGAAGCTTTCTTT
TRBV27	many	.	TRBJ2-5	CASTPGQGLMETQYF	TGTGCCAGCACCCCTGGGCAGGGTTTGATGGAGACCCAGTACTTC
TRBV5-1	.	.	TRBJ2-3	CASSVDSGVDTQYF	TGCGCCAGCAGCGTGGATTCCGGCGTGGATACGCAGTATTTT
TRBV12-3/TRBV12-4	few	TRBD2	TRBJ2-5	CASSGPSGQETQYF	TGTGCCAGCAGTGGGCCTAGCGGGCAAGAGACCCAGTACTTC
TRBV29-1	.	.	TRBJ2-1	CSVDQAQTYNEQFF	TGCAGCGTTGATCAGGCCCAAACCTACAATGAGCAGTTCTTC
TRBV7-3	few	.	TRBJ1-2	CASSLDRIYGYTF	TGTGCCAGCAGTTTAGACAGGATCTATGGCTACACCTTC
TRBV3-1	many	.	TRBJ2-3	CASSRSTDTQYF	TGTGCCAGCAGCCGATCCACAGATACGCAGTATTTT
TRBV2	few	TRBD1	TRBJ2-3	CASRVTGGATDTQYF	TGTGCCAGCAGAGTCACAGGGGGCGCGACAGATACGCAGTATTTT
TRBV6-5	.	.	TRBJ1-6	CASSYKLLSSPLHF	TGTGCCAGCAGTTACAAGCTTTTAAGTTCACCCCTCCACTTT
TRBV6-4	.	.	TRBJ2-1	CASRDMNEQFF	TGTGCCAGCCGGGACATGAATGAGCAGTTCTTC
TRBV9	once	.	TRBJ2-4	CASSVATNQNIQYF	TGTGCCAGCAGCGTAGCTACAAACCAAAACATTCAGTACTTC
TRBV29-1	.	TRBD2	TRBJ2-7	CSAGAGDGGYEQYF	TGCAGCGCTGGAGCGGGAGATGGAGGGTACGAGCAGTACTTC
TRBV4-1	.	TRBD2	TRBJ2-5	CASSQDASGRASSETQYF	TGCGCCAGCAGCCAAGATGCTAGCGGGAGGGCCAGTTCGGAGACCCAGTACTTC
TRBV6-4	.	TRBD2	TRBJ2-3	CASSDLAGGGDTQYF	TGTGCCAGCAGTGACCTAGCGGGAGGAGGAGATACGCAGTATTTT
TRBV25-1	.	TRBD1	TRBJ1-2	CASSAPRRDRHYGYTF	TGTGCCAGCAGTGCGCCGAGAAGGGACAGGCACTATGGCTACACCTTC
TRBV4-3	.	TRBD1	TRBJ2-7	CASSQDGDSLYEQYF	TGCGCCAGCAGCCAAGATGGGGACAGCCTCTACGAGCAGTACTTC
TRBV29-1	.	TRBD2	TRBJ2-3	CSAVGAGGYGDTQYF	TGCAGCGCTGTGGGAGCGGGGGGTTATGGCGATACGCAGTATTTT
TRBV6-5	.	.	TRBJ2-5	CASRTTGETQYF	TGTGCCAGCAGGACGACCGGAGAGACCCAGTACTTC
TRBV28	.	.	TRBJ1-5	CASSRLGQPQHF	TGTGCCAGCAGTCGACTGGGTCAGCCCCAGCATTTT
TRBV3-1	.	.	TRBJ1-2	CASSPTQGWGFGYTF	TGTGCCAGCAGCCCGACACAGGGATGGGGATTTGGCTACACCTTC
TRBV7-2	.	.	TRBJ2-7	CASSSIDIFYEQYF	TGTGCCAGCAGCTCAATCGACATTTTCTACGAGCAGTACTTC
TRBV28	.	.	TRBJ1-1	CASSTDNTEAFF	TGTGCCAGCAGTACGGACAACACTGAAGCTTTCTTT
TRBV7-3	few	TRBD2	TRBJ2-7	CASSPSRAGYYEQYF	TGTGCCAGCAGCCCCAGTAGAGCGGGGTACTACGAGCAGTACTTC
TRBV9	.	TRBD2	TRBJ2-3	CASSAEMPSGSFADTQYF	TGTGCCAGCAGCGCCGAGATGCCTAGCGGGAGTTTTGCAGATACGCAGTATTTT
TRBV4-1	.	.	TRBJ2-1	CASSQETTSYNEQFF	TGCGCCAGCAGCCAAGAAACAACCTCCTACAATGAGCAGTTCTTC
TRBV6-2/TRBV6-3	.	TRBD1	TRBJ2-1	CASSKTGGGYNEQFF	TGTGCCAGCAGCAAGACAGGGGGCGGCTACAATGAGCAGTTCTTC
TRBV6-5	.	.	TRBJ2-5	CASSQTSNQETQYF	TGTGCCAGCAGCCAAACCTCAAACCAAGAGACCCAGTACTTC
TRBV5-1	.	.	TRBJ1-1	CASSTTGKGVTEAFF	TGCGCCAGCAGCACCACAGGGAAAGGGGTCACTGAAGCTTTCTTT
TRBV27	.	TRBD1	TRBJ1-6	CASSDRPGTGNSPLHF	TGTGCCAGCAGTGACCGCCCCGGGACAGGAAATTCACCCCTCCACTTT
TRBV18	.	.	TRBJ2-1	CASSPGGLTSYNEQFF	TGTGCCAGCTCACCCGGTGGGCTCACCTCCTACAATGAGCAGTTCTTC
TRBV25-1	.	.	TRBJ2-7	CASSNTVGRGYEQYF	TGTGCCAGCAGTAATACCGTGGGGAGAGGCTACGAGCAGTACTTC
TRBV20-1	few	.	TRBJ2-5	CSARGGAETQYF	TGCAGTGCTAGGGGGGGAGCGGAGACCCAGTACTTC
TRBV6-2/TRBV6-3	.	TRBD1	TRBJ1-5	CASSYLAEGGQGFNQPQHF	TGTGCCAGCAGTTACCTAGCGGAGGGGGGACAGGGGTTCAATCAGCCCCAGCATTTT
TRBV4-2	many	TRBD2	TRBJ2-5	CASSQEISGSSETQYF	TGTGCCAGCAGCCAAGAGATTAGCGGGAGTTCGGAGACCCAGTACTTC
TRBV5-1	few	TRBD2	TRBJ2-7	CASSSEAGKSSEQYF	TGCGCCAGCAGCTCAGAAGCGGGAAAGTCATCCGAGCAGTACTTC